The 14 T cell receptor beta chains below all came from one sample that was sequenced in a study of blood T cell repertoires in COVID-19. Method: immunoSEQ multiplex PCR; TCRdb's copy keeps in-frame clones and lacks some. The table has about 40,000 clones, more than 70% seen once. Input material: peripheral blood. These receptors all stem from a man aged 55-75 years with active COVID-19.

The chain combines TRBV28 with TRBJ1-2, with 9 bases that match TRBD1. The CDR3 contains 18 residues. Germline V lookup: CDR1 MDHEN, CDR2 SYDVKM. With V trimmed by 6 bases and J by 4 bases, 18 bases remained unmatched. The CDR3: CASSPPGTGLGGIYGYTF. The CDR3 bases are TGTGCCAGCAGCCCACCCGGGACAGGGCTTGGGGGGATCTATGGCTACACCTTC.

CDR3 sequence (DNA): TGTGCCAGCAGTGAGTCCTACAATCAGCCCCAGCATTTT. It codes for CASSESYNQPQHF. The V call is TRBV2, the J call TRBJ1-5; D gene ambiguous. The germline V and J ends were trimmed by 3 bases and 3 bases, with 6 bases remaining between them. Germline V lookup: CDR1 SNHLY, CDR2 FYNNEI. CDR3 length: 13 residues.

This clone has only one observation. The chain has TRBV7-9 and TRBJ2-7, with 8 bases aligning to TRBD2. CDR1 and CDR2 (germline): SEHNR, FQNEAQ (reference sequence). J gave up 0 bases and V 5 bases, and 6 bases lay outside the gene matches. The CDR3 extends over 15 amino acids. The CDR3 region has the DNA TGTGCCAGCAGCGCTACTAGCGGAATCTCCTACGAGCAGTACTTC. This gives the protein CASSATSGISYEQYF.

The sample holds one count of this clone. V usage is TRBV11-3 and J usage is TRBJ2-1; weak D call: TRBD2 (5 bases). Per germline, CDR1 SGHNT and CDR2 YENEEA. Trimming shortened V by 1 base and J by 4 bases, and 8 bases separated the two germline ends. The CDR3 sequence is 14 residues long. CDR3 sequence reads: CASSLAGEYNEQFF. The DNA for the CDR3 is TGTGCCAGCAGCTTAGCCGGGGAATACAATGAGCAGTTCTTC.

The chain employs TRBV7-2 and TRBJ2-1, with D perhaps TRBD2 (5 bases). The CDR3 has 15 residues. V shed 8 bases and J shed 0 bases, with 14 bases lying between them. Germline-derived CDR1 and CDR2 are SGHTA and FQGNSA. The CDR3 loop reads CASREGWDSYNEQFF. In nucleotides, the CDR3 is TGTGCCAGCCGGGAAGGGTGGGACTCCTACAATGAGCAGTTCTTC.

V gene TRBV7-9 combines with J gene TRBJ2-3, with D hard to call. Germline CDR1 and CDR2: SEHNR and FQNEAQ (reference sequence). V dropped 4 bases and J dropped 3 bases, with 2 bases sitting between them. This CDR3 has 11 residues. In DNA, the CDR3 is TGTGCCAGCAGCTCGACAGATACGCAGTATTTT. Translating it yields CASSSTDTQYF.

This clone was observed a single time. The chain uses TRBV7-9 and TRBJ2-7, with 7 bases fitting TRBD1. With 5 bases clipped from V and 8 bases from J, the junction kept 15 bases outside the gene matches. This CDR3 contains 15 residues. Germline CDR1 is SEHNR and CDR2 is FQNEAQ (reference sequence). CDR3 bases: TGTGCCAGCAGCCCAACGGGACAGCGGTCTGAGAAGCAGTACTTC. The encoded protein is CASSPTGQRSEKQYF.

V gene TRBV3-1 (or the pseudogene TRBV3-2) combines with J gene TRBJ2-1; D perhaps matches TRBD2 (5 bases). Germline CDR1 and CDR2: LGHDT and YNNKEL (reference sequence). The CDR3 length is 19 residues. Trimming left V 0 bases short and J 0 bases short, with 18 bases between. CDR3 nucleotides: TGTGCCAGCAGCCAAGAGGACTTACAAGGTTATAGCTCCTACAATGAGCAGTTCTTC. Encoded protein: CASSQEDLQGYSSYNEQFF.

This clone was seen only a few times. The chain has TRBV6-2 or TRBV6-3 and TRBJ1-5; TRBD1 might be the D (5 bases). There are 15 residues in the CDR3. Germline V lookup: CDR1 MNHEY, CDR2 SVGEGT. Deletions cut 1 base from V and 5 bases from J, with 12 bases between. CDR3 DNA sequence: TGTGCCAGCAGTTACTACGACGGGGGGGATCAGCCCCAGCATTTT. Its protein product is CASSYYDGGDQPQHF.

The rearrangement joins TRBV3-1 (or the pseudogene TRBV3-2) to TRBJ1-1; 10 positions agree with TRBD1. This CDR3 contains 13 residues. The germline CDR1 and CDR2 sequences are LGHDT and YNNKEL (reference sequence). V was pared by 4 bases and J by 11 bases, with 7 bases of the junction left unmatched. CDR3 nucleotides: TGTGCCAGCAGCCTTGACAGGGGGCGGGGGGCTTTCTTT. Translated: CASSLDRGRGAFF.

The V and J genes are TRBV10-3 and TRBJ1-3, with unresolved D. Germline lookup yields CDR1 ENHRY and CDR2 SYGVKD. Trimming left V 0 bases short and J 8 bases short, with 23 bases between. This CDR3 has 18 amino acids. CDR3 nucleotide sequence: TGTGCCATCAGTGAGTCGGGAGGCGACCCTTCGGCCTTATACACCATATATTTT. Its protein product is CAISESGGDPSALYTIYF.

This clone counts as medium-sized. The chain recombines TRBV30 with TRBJ2-1, with a tentative D call TRBD2 (6 bases). Germline lookup yields CDR1 GTSNPN and CDR2 SVGIG (reference sequence). Trimming removed 0 bases from V and 1 base from J, with 10 bases in between. The CDR3 is 15 residues long. In DNA form, the CDR3 reads TGTGCCTGGAGTGTACAAGGAGGGTCCTACAATGAGCAGTTCTTC. Translated: CAWSVQGGSYNEQFF.

In its sample, this clone was seen once. The V and J genes are TRBV15 and TRBJ2-5; the match to TRBD2 covers 8 bases. CDR3 length: 15 residues. The V gene's germline CDR1 is LNHNV and CDR2 YYDKDF (reference sequence). V lost 1 base to trimming and J lost 4 bases; unmatched junction nucleotides: 5. CDR3: CATSRGGAGGETQYF. The CDR3 DNA follows: TGTGCCACCAGCAGAGGTGGTGCGGGAGGAGAGACCCAGTACTTC.

The chain couples TRBV5-1 to TRBJ1-1, with TRBD1 matching 9 bases. CDR3 size: 15 residues. Germline V lookup: CDR1 SGHRS, CDR2 YFSETQ. V trimming: 3 bases; J trimming: 3 bases; junction bases outside the gene matches: 6. CDR3 in DNA: TGCGCCAGCAGCTCCCAGGGACAGGGCCACACTGAAGCTTTCTTT. Protein sequence: CASSSQGQGHTEAFF.